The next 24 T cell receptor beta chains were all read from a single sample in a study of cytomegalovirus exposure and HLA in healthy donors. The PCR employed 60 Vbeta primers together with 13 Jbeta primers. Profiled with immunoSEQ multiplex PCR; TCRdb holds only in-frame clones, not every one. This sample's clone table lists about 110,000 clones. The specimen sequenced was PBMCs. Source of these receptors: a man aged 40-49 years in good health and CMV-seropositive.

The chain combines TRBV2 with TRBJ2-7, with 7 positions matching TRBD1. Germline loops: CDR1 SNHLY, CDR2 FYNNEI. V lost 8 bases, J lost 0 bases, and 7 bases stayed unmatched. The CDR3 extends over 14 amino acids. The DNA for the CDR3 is TGTGCCAGCTTTACGAGGACAGGCTCCTACGAGCAGTACTTC. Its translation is CASFTRTGSYEQYF.

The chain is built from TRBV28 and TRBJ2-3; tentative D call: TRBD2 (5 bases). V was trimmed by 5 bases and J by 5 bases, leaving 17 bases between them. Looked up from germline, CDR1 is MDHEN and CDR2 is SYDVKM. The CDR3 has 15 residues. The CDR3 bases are TGTGCCAGCAGTCCAATCCGAGGGAGAGGAGATACGCAGTATTTT. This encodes CASSPIRGRGDTQYF.

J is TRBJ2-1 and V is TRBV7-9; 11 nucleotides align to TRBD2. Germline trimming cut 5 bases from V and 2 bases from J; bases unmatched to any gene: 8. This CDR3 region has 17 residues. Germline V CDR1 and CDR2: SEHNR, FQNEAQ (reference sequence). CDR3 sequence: CASSPGLAGGAYNEQFF. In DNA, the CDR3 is TGTGCCAGCAGCCCAGGACTAGCGGGTGGAGCCTACAATGAGCAGTTCTTC. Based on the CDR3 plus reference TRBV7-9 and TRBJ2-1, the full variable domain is DTGVSQNPRHKITKRGQNVTFRCDPISEHNRLYWYRQTLGQGPEFLTYFQNEAQLEKSRLLSDRFSAERPKGSFSTLEIQRTEQGDSAMYLCASSPGLAGGAYNEQFFGPGTRLTVL.

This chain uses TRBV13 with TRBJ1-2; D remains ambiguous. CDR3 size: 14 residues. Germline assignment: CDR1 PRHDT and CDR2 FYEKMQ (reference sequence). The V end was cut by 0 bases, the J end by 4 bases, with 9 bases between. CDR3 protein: CASSLGRGSYGYTF. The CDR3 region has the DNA TGTGCCAGCAGCTTAGGAAGAGGCTCCTATGGCTACACCTTC.

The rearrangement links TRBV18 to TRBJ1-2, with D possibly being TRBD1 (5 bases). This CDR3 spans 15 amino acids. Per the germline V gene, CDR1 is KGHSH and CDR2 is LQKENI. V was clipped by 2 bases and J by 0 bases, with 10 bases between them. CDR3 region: CASSPDSTANYGYTF. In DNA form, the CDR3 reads TGTGCCAGCTCACCAGACTCGACAGCTAACTATGGCTACACCTTC.

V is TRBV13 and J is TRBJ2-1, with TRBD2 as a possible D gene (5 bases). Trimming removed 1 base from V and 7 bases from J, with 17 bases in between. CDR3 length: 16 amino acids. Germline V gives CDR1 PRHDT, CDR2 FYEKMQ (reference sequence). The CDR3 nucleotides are TGTGCCAGCAGCTTAGAGAGCGGACCTAATTGGAATGAGCAGTTCTTC. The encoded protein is CASSLESGPNWNEQFF.

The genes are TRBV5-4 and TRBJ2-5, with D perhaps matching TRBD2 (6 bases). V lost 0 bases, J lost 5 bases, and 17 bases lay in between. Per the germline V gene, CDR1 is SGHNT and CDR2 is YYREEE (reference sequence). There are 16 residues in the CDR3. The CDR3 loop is CASSLGVGPGDETQYF. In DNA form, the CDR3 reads TGTGCCAGCAGCTTGGGGGTCGGACCGGGGGACGAGACCCAGTACTTC.

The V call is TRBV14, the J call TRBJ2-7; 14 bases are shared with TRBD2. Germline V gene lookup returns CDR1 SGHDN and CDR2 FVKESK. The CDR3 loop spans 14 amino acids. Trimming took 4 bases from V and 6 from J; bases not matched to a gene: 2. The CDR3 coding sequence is TGTGCCAGCAGCCTGGGACTAGCGGGAGCCGAGCAGTACTTC. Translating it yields CASSLGLAGAEQYF.

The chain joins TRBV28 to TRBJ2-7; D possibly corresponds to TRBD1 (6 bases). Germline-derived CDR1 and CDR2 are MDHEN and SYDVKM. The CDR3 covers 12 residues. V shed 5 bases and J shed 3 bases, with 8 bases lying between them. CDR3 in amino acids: CASSGQIYEQYF. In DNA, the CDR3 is TGTGCCAGCAGTGGACAGATCTACGAGCAGTACTTC.

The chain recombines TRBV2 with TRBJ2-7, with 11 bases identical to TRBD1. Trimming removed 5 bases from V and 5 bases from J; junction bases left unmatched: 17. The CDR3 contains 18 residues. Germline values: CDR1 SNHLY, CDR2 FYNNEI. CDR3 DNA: TGTGCCAGCAGTCACCCAGACTTGCCCGGACAGGGGGCGAACGAGCAGTACTTC. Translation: CASSHPDLPGQGANEQYF.

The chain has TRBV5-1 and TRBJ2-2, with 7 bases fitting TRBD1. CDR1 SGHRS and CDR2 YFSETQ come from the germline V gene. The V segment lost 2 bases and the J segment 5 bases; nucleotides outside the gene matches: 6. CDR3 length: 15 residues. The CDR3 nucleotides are TGCGCCAGCAGCTTCCGGGACAGAGCAACCGGGGAGCTGTTTTTT. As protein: CASSFRDRATGELFF.

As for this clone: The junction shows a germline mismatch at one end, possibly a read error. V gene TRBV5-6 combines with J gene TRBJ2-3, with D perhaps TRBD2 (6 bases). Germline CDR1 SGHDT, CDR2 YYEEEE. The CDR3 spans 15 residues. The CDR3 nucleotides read TGTGCCGGCAGCTTGGCGGGGTGGCGCACAGATACGCAGTATTTT. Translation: CAGSLAGWRTDTQYF.

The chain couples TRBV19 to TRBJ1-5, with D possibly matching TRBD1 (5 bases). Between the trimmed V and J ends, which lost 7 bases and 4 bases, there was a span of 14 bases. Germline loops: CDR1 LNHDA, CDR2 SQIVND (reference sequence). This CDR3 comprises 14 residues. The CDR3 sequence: CASKAGGGNQPQHF. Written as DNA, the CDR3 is TGTGCCAGTAAAGCTGGGGGAGGAAATCAGCCCCAGCATTTT.

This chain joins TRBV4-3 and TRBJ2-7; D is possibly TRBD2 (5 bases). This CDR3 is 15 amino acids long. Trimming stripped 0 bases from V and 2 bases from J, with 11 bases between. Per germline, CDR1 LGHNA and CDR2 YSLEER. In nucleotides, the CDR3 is TGCGCCAGCAGCCAAGAGTGGGAGATAACCTACGAGCAGTACTTC. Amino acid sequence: CASSQEWEITYEQYF.

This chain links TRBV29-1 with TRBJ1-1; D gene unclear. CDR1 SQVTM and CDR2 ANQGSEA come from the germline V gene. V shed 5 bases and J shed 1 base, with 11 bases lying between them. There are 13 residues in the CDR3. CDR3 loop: CSVLAQRNTEAFF. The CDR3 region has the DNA TGCAGCGTTTTAGCGCAGCGGAACACTGAAGCTTTCTTT.

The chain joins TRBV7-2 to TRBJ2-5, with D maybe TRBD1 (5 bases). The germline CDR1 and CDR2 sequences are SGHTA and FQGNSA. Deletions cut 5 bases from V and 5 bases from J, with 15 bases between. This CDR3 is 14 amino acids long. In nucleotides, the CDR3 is TGTGCCAGCAGCCCCCCCAGGGTCAGGGAGACCCAGTACTTC. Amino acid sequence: CASSPPRVRETQYF.

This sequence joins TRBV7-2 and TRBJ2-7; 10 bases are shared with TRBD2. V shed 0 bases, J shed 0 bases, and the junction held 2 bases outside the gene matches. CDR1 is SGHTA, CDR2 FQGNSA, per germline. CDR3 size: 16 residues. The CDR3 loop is CASSLASGGVSYEQYF. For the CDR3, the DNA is TGTGCCAGCAGCTTAGCGAGCGGGGGGGTCTCCTACGAGCAGTACTTC.

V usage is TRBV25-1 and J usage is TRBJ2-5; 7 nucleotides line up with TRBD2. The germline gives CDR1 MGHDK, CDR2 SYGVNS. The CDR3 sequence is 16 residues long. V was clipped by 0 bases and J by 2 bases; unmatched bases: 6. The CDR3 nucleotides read TGTGCCAGCAGTGAATATAAGCGGACTAGGCAAGAGACCCAGTACTTC. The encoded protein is CASSEYKRTRQETQYF.

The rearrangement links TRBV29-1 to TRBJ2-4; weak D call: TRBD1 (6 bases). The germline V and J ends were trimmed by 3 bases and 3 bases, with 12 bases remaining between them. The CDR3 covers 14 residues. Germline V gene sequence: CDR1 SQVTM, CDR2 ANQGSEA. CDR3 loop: CSVEDTGSKNIQYF. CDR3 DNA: TGCAGCGTTGAGGATACAGGGAGCAAAAACATTCAGTACTTC.

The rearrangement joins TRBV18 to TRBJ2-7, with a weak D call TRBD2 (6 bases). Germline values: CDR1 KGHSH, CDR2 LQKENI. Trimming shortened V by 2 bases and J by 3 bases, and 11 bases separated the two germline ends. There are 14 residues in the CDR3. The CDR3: CASSPTRDFYEQYF. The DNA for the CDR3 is TGTGCCAGCTCACCAACCCGGGACTTCTACGAGCAGTACTTC.

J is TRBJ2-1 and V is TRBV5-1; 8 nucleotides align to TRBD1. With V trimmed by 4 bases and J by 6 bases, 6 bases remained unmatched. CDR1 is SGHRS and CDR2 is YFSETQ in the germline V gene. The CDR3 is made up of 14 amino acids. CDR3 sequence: CASSNGQGFNEQFF. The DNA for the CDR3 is TGCGCCAGCAGCAACGGACAGGGATTCAATGAGCAGTTCTTC.

CDR3 region: CASSGGALSYEQYF. DNA of the CDR3: TGTGCCAGCAGTGGGGGAGCCTTATCCTACGAGCAGTACTTC. The gene calls are TRBV6-1 and TRBJ2-7, with D possibly TRBD2 on 5 matching bases. V lost 4 bases, J lost 1 base, and 11 bases lay in between. Germline V CDR1 and CDR2: MNHNS, SASEGT. The CDR3 loop spans 14 amino acids.

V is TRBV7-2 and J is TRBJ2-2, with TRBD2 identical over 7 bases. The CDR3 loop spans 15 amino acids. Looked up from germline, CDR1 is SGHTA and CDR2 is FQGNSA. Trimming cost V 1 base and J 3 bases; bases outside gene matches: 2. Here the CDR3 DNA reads TGTGCCAGCAGCTTAGGGGACTACTACACCGGGGAGCTGTTTTTT. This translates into CASSLGDYYTGELFF.

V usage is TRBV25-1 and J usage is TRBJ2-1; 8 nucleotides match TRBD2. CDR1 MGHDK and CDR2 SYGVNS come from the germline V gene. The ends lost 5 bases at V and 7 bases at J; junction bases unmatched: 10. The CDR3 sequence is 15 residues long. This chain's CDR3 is CASSTPGLGGNEQFF. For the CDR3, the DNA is TGTGCCAGCAGTACACCGGGACTAGGGGGTAATGAGCAGTTCTTC. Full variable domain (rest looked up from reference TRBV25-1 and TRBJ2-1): EADIYQTPRYLVIGTGKKITLECSQTMGHDKMYWYQQDPGMELHLIHYSYGVNSTEKGDLSSESTVSRIRTEHFPLTLESARPSHTSQYLCASSTPGLGGNEQFFGPGTRLTVL.